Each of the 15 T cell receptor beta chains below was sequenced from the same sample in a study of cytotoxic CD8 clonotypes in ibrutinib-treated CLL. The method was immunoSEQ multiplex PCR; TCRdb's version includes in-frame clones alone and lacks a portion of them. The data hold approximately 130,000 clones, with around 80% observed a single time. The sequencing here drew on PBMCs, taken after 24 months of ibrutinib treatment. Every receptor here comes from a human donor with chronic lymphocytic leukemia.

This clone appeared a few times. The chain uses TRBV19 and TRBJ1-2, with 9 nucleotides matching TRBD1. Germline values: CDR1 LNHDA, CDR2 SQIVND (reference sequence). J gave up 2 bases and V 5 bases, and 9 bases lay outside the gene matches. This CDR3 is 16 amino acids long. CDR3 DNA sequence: TGTGCCAGTAGTGGTTCGGGACAGGGATGGAACTATGGCTACACCTTC. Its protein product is CASSGSGQGWNYGYTF.

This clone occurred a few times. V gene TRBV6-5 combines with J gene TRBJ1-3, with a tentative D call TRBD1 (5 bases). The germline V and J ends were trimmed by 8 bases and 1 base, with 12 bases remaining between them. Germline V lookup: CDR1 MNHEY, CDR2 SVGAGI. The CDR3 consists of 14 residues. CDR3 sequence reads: CASRRDRSGNTIYF. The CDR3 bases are TGTGCCAGCCGCCGGGACCGGTCTGGAAACACCATATATTTT.

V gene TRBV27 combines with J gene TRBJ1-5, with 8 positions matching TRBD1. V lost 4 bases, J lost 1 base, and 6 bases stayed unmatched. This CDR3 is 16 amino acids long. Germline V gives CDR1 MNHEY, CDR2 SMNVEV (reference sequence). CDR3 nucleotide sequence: TGTGCCAGCAGTTCGACAGGGGTACCCAGCAATCAGCCCCAGCATTTT. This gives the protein CASSSTGVPSNQPQHF.

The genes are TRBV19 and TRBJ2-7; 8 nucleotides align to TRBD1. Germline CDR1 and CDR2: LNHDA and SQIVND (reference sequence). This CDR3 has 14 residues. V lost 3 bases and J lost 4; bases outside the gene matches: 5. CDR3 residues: CASSIRGLGYEQYF. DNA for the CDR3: TGTGCCAGTAGTATCAGGGGGCTCGGGTACGAGCAGTACTTC.

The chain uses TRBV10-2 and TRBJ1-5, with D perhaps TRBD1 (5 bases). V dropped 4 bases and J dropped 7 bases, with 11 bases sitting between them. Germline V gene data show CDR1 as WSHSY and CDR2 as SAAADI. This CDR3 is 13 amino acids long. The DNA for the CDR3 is TGCGCCAGCAGTGTCACAGGTAAACAGCCCCAGCATTTT. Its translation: CASSVTGKQPQHF.

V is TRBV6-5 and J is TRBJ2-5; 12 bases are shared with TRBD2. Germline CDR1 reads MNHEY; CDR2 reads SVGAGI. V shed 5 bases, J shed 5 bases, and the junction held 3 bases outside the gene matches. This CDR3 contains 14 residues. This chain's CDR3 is CASSLAGGQETQYF. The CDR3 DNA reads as TGTGCCAGCAGTCTAGCGGGGGGGCAGGAGACCCAGTACTTC.

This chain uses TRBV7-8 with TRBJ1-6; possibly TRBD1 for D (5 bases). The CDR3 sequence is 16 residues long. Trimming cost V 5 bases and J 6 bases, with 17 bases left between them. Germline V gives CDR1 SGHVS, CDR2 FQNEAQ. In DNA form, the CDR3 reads TGTGCCAGCAGCCCCCTAGTTGGGGCTAGTAATTCACCCCTCCACTTT. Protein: CASSPLVGASNSPLHF.

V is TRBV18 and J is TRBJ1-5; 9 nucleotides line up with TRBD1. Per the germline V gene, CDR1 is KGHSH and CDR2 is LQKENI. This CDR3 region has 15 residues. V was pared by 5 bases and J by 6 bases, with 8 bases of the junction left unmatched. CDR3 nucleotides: TGTGCCAGCTCAAAGGGACAGGGAGGGAGTCAGCCCCAGCATTTT. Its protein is CASSKGQGGSQPQHF.

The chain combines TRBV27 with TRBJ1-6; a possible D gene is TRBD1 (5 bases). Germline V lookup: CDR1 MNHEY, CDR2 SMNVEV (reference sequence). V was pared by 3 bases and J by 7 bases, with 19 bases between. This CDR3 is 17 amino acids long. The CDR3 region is CASSFGRAVGRNSPLHF. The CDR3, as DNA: TGTGCCAGCAGTTTCGGCAGGGCAGTAGGAAGAAATTCACCCCTCCACTTT.

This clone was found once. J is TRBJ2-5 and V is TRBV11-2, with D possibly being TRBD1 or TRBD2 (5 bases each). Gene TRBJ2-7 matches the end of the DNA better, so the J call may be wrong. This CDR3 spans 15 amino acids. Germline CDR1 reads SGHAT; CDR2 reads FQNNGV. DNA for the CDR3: TGTGCCAGCAGCTTAATTGCAGGGACCTCCTACGAGCAGTACTTC. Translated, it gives CASSLIAGTSYEQYF.

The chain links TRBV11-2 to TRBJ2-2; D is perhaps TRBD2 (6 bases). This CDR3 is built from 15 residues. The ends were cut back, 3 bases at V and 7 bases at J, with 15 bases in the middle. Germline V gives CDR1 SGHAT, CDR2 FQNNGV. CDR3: CASSFRGREDGELFF. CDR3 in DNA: TGTGCCAGCAGCTTTCGCGGAAGGGAGGACGGGGAGCTGTTTTTT.

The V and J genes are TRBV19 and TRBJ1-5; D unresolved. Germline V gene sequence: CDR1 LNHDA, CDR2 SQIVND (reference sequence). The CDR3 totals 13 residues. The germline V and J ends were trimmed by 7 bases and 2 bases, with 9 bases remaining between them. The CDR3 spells CASTLIGNQPQHF. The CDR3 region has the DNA TGTGCCAGTACCTTGATTGGCAATCAGCCCCAGCATTTT.

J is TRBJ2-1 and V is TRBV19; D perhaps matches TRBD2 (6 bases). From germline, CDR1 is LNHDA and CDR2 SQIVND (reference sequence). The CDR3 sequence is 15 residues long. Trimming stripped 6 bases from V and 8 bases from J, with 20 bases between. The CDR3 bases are TGTGCCAGTAGACGGACTAACGCGGTTTATGATGAGCAGTTCTTC. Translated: CASRRTNAVYDEQFF.

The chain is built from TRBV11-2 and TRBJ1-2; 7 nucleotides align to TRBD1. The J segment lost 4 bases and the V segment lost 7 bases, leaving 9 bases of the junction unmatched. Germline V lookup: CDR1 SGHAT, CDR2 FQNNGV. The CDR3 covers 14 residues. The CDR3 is CASTNPRGAYGYTF. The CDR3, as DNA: TGTGCCAGCACCAATCCCAGGGGGGCCTATGGCTACACCTTC.

The CDR3 DNA is TGCAGCGTTGAATTCGGTCAGGGAGATACGCAGTATTTT. It encodes CSVEFGQGDTQYF. V gene TRBV29-1 combines with J gene TRBJ2-3; a weak D match, TRBD1 (5 bases). Trimming removed 2 bases at V and 5 bases at J, with 11 bases between. CDR3 size: 13 residues. Germline V gene lookup returns CDR1 SQVTM and CDR2 ANQGSEA.